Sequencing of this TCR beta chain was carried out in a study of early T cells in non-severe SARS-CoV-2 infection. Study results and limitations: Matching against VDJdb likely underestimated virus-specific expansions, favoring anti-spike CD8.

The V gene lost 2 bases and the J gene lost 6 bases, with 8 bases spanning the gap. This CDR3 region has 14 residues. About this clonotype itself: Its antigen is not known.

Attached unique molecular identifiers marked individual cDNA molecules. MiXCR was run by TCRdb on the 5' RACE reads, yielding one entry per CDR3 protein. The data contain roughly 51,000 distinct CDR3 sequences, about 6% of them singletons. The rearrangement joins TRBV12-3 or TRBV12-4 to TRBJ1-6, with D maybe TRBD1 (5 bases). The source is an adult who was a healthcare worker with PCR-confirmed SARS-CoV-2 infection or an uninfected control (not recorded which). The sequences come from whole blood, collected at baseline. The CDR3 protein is CASSLQQGNSPLHF. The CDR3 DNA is TGTGCCAGCAGTTTACAGCAGGGTAATTCACCCCTCCACTTT.